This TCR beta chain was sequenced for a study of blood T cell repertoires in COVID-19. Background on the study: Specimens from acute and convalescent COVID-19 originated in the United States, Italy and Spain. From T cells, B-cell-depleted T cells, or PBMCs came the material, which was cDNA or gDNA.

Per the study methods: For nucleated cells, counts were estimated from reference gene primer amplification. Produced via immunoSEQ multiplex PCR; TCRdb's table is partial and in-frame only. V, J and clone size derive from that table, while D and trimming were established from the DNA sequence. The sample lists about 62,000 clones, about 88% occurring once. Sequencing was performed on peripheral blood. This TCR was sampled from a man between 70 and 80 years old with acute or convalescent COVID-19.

The CDR3: CAISESGTGSYEQYF. CDR3 coding DNA: TGTGCCATCAGTGAGTCAGGGACAGGGTCCTACGAGCAGTACTTC. This chain links TRBV10-3 with TRBJ2-7; 9 positions match TRBD1. V shed 0 bases, J shed 1 base, and the junction held 1 base outside the gene matches. The CDR3 totals 15 residues. CDR1 is ENHRY and CDR2 is SYGVKD in the germline V gene.